A selection of T cell receptor beta chains follows, all from one sample in a study of spatial heterogeneity in lung cancer. In TCRdb, the 5' RACE reads were re-called with MiXCR into one record per CDR3 protein. This sample has around 41,000 distinct CDR3 sequences, with approximately 6.5% found just once. Sequences were derived from PBMCs, sampled at surgery. These receptors all come from a female donor with early-stage non-small cell lung cancer. Each CDR3 is given with its conserved first and last residue. A D gene is named only where the DNA matches it firmly. The size entry is marked missing in some rows and otherwise reads once, few, many or a size class.

TRBV15	TRBJ2-3	many	NA	CATSRTRGTDTQYF	TGTGCCACCAGCAGAACCAGGGGCACAGATACGCAGTATTTT
TRBV3-1	TRBJ1-5	few	TRBD1	CASSQGTGGNNQPQHF	TGTGCCAGCAGCCAAGGGACAGGGGGGAACAATCAGCCCCAGCATTTT
TRBV7-9	TRBJ1-1	many	NA	CASSLPGLNTEAFF	TGTGCCAGCAGCTTACCGGGGTTGAACACTGAAGCTTTCTTT
TRBV10-3	TRBJ1-1	many	NA	CAISEHRTEAFF	TGTGCCATCAGTGAGCATCGGACTGAAGCTTTCTTT
TRBV7-2	TRBJ2-3	few	NA	CASSLVLVGYPTDTQYF	TGTGCCAGCAGCTTAGTGCTAGTGGGGTACCCCACAGATACGCAGTATTTT
TRBV20-1	TRBJ1-1	NA	TRBD1	CSATYRGRNTEAFF	TGCAGTGCTACTTACAGGGGGCGTAACACTGAAGCTTTCTTT
TRBV5-1	TRBJ2-3	NA	TRBD2	CASSLKLAGGPGADTQYF	TGCGCCAGCAGCCTAAAACTAGCGGGGGGACCCGGGGCAGATACGCAGTATTTT
TRBV5-1	TRBJ2-5	many	NA	CASSLAKKGRNQETQYF	TGCGCCAGCAGCTTGGCAAAAAAGGGGAGGAACCAAGAGACCCAGTACTTC
TRBV3-1	TRBJ2-7	many	TRBD1	CASSPYRTGGAEQYF	TGTGCCAGCAGCCCATATCGGACAGGGGGCGCCGAGCAGTACTTC
TRBV28	TRBJ1-3	few	TRBD1	CASRRGPGNTIYF	TGTGCCAGCAGAAGGGGGCCCGGAAACACCATATATTTT
TRBV12-3/TRBV12-4	TRBJ2-2	NA	NA	CASSFSQNTGELFF	TGTGCCAGCAGTTTTAGCCAGAACACCGGGGAGCTGTTTTTT
TRBV24-1	TRBJ2-3	many	TRBD1	CATGPGQGLLDTQYF	TGTGCCACCGGACCGGGACAGGGGCTTCTGGACACGCAGTATTTT
TRBV7-3	TRBJ1-4	many	TRBD1	CASSLNRGEKLFF	TGTGCCAGCAGCTTAAACAGGGGCGAAAAACTGTTTTTT
TRBV20-1	TRBJ2-2	NA	TRBD1	CSAGGTGTGETGELFF	TGCAGTGCTGGAGGGACCGGGACAGGGGAAACCGGGGAGCTGTTTTTT
TRBV6-5	TRBJ2-6	many	NA	CASSYSLVGANVLTF	TGTGCCAGCAGTTACTCTCTAGTTGGGGCCAACGTCCTGACTTTC
TRBV6-5	TRBJ2-7	many	TRBD1	CASSQSGTGNHEQYF	TGTGCCAGCAGTCAATCCGGGACAGGGAACCACGAGCAGTACTTC
TRBV3-1	TRBJ2-7	many	TRBD2	CASSQAGGPGEQYF	TGTGCCAGCAGCCAAGCGGGGGGGCCGGGCGAGCAGTACTTC
TRBV15	TRBJ2-5	many	NA	CATSRDQGETQYF	TGTGCCACCAGCAGAGATCAAGGGGAGACCCAGTACTTC
TRBV7-9	TRBJ2-7	many	TRBD1	CASSPQTGGYEQYF	TGTGCCAGCAGCCCCCAGACAGGGGGCTACGAGCAGTACTTC
TRBV28	TRBJ2-7	many	NA	CASSPPGNVYEQYF	TGTGCCAGCAGTCCTCCGGGTAACGTGTACGAGCAGTACTTC
TRBV4-3	TRBJ2-7	many	TRBD1	CASSRDRGPYEQYF	TGCGCCAGCAGCCGGGACAGGGGGCCCTACGAGCAGTACTTC
TRBV5-1	TRBJ1-2	many	TRBD1	CASSSNPGTGGYGYTF	TGCGCCAGCAGCTCGAACCCCGGGACAGGGGGCTATGGCTACACCTTC
TRBV5-1	TRBJ2-4	many	NA	CASSLSSGAKNIQYF	TGCGCCAGCAGCTTATCATCAGGGGCCAAAAACATTCAGTACTTC
TRBV29-1	TRBJ2-5	many	NA	CSPAEAQETQYF	TGCAGCCCGGCGGAGGCCCAAGAGACCCAGTACTTC
TRBV18	TRBJ2-2	NA	NA	CASSRKHHANTGELFF	TGTGCCAGCTCACGGAAACACCACGCGAACACCGGGGAGCTGTTTTTT
TRBV30	TRBJ2-1	NA	TRBD2	CAWSVSRTSGSYNEQFF	TGTGCCTGGAGTGTGTCCCGGACTAGCGGTTCCTACAATGAGCAGTTCTTC
TRBV6-5	TRBJ1-5	NA	TRBD1	CASSYGAGGNSNQPQHF	TGTGCCAGCAGTTACGGGGCAGGGGGTAATAGCAATCAGCCCCAGCATTTT
TRBV2	TRBJ2-2	few	TRBD2	CASSTGGAWAGELFF	TGTGCCAGCAGTACCGGGGGGGCCTGGGCCGGGGAGCTGTTTTTT
TRBV24-1	TRBJ2-3	many	NA	CATSDSTDTQYF	TGTGCCACCAGTGACAGCACAGATACGCAGTATTTT
TRBV10-2	TRBJ2-3	many	TRBD2	CASSEGSGGALDTQYF	TGCGCCAGCAGTGAAGGTAGCGGGGGGGCCTTAGATACGCAGTATTTT
TRBV18	TRBJ1-2	many	NA	CASSPTGDEWGYTF	TGTGCCAGCTCACCCACCGGGGACGAATGGGGCTACACCTTC
TRBV10-2	TRBJ2-3	many	TRBD2	CASSPSGAQDTQYF	TGCGCCAGCAGCCCTAGCGGGGCTCAGGATACGCAGTATTTT
TRBV10-2	TRBJ1-1	few	NA	CASATGTARSAFF	TGCGCCAGCGCAACCGGGACGGCACGCTCGGCTTTCTTT
TRBV15	TRBJ2-6	many	NA	CATSRKRTGANVLTF	TGTGCCACCAGCAGAAAGAGGACTGGGGCCAACGTCCTGACTTTC
TRBV19	TRBJ1-1	few	NA	CASSIAANTEAFF	TGTGCCAGTAGTATAGCCGCTAACACTGAAGCTTTCTTT
TRBV5-1	TRBJ2-6	few	NA	CASSWSDSGANVLTF	TGCGCCAGCAGCTGGAGCGACTCCGGGGCCAACGTCCTGACTTTC
TRBV5-1	TRBJ2-3	many	TRBD1	CASSLTGGMHSTDTQYF	TGCGCCAGCAGCTTGACAGGGGGGATGCATAGCACAGATACGCAGTATTTT
TRBV6-5	TRBJ2-3	many	NA	CASSSPTDTQYF	TGTGCCAGCAGTTCCCCCACAGATACGCAGTATTTT
TRBV2	TRBJ2-6	many	NA	CASSGRTSGANVLTF	TGTGCCAGCAGTGGACGGACCTCTGGGGCCAACGTCCTGACTTTC
TRBV5-1	TRBJ2-1	many	NA	CASSFGVASNEQFF	TGCGCCAGCAGCTTCGGCGTAGCGTCCAATGAGCAGTTCTTC
TRBV3-1	TRBJ2-1	many	TRBD2	CASTKAGANEQFF	TGTGCCAGCACCAAAGCGGGGGCCAATGAGCAGTTCTTC
TRBV10-2	TRBJ1-2	many	NA	CASKSLTLRPRYGYTF	TGCGCCAGCAAAAGTTTAACGTTGCGCCCGCGCTATGGCTACACCTTC
TRBV19	TRBJ1-1	many	NA	CASSTPMGQTEAFF	TGTGCCAGTAGTACCCCAATGGGACAAACTGAAGCTTTCTTT
TRBV29-1	TRBJ1-1	many	NA	CSAGGRLDTEAFF	TGCAGCGCTGGGGGCCGCCTGGACACTGAAGCTTTCTTT
TRBV21-1	TRBJ1-5	few	NA	CASSDIRDRMSNQPQHF	TGTGCCAGCAGCGATATTAGGGACAGAATGAGCAATCAGCCCCAGCATTTT
TRBV5-6	TRBJ2-5	NA	NA	CASSLGTGFARETQYF	TGTGCCAGCAGCTTGGGGACGGGTTTCGCGAGGGAGACCCAGTACTTC
TRBV7-2	TRBJ1-1	many	NA	CASSLLQGGTEAFF	TGTGCCAGCAGCTTACTACAGGGCGGCACTGAAGCTTTCTTT
TRBV20-1	TRBJ2-5	NA	NA	CSAKAGYQETQYF	TGCAGTGCTAAAGCAGGATACCAAGAGACCCAGTACTTC
TRBV11-2	TRBJ2-7	many	TRBD2	CASSYLAGGTYEQYF	TGTGCCAGCAGCTACCTAGCGGGGGGTACCTACGAGCAGTACTTC
TRBV20-1	TRBJ2-3	many	NA	CSARAGGTDTQYF	TGCAGTGCTAGGGCAGGGGGCACAGATACGCAGTATTTT
TRBV28	TRBJ1-5	many	TRBD1	CASSLGVLRQGPYQPQHF	TGTGCCAGCAGTTTGGGGGTCCTAAGACAGGGGCCCTATCAGCCCCAGCATTTT
TRBV20-1	TRBJ1-1	many	NA	CSARGGFNTEAFF	TGCAGTGCTAGAGGTGGATTCAACACTGAAGCTTTCTTT
TRBV28	TRBJ1-2	many	NA	CASIFTGTPRQGGYTF	TGTGCCAGCATCTTTACCGGGACTCCGCGCCAGGGTGGCTACACCTTC